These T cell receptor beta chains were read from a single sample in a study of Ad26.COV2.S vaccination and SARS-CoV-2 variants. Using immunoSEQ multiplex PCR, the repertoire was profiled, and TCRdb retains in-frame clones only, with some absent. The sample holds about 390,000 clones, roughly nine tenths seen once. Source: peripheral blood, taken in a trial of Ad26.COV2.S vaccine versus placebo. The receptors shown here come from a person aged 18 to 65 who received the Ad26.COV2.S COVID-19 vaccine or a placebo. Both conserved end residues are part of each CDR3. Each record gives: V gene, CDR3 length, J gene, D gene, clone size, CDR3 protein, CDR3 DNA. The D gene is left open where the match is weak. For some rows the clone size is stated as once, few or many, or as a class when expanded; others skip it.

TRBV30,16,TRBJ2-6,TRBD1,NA,CACGTGAISGANVLTF,TGTGCCTGTGGGACAGGGGCTATCTCTGGGGCCAACGTCCTGACTTTC
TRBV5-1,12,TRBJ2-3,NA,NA,CASSLTTDTQYF,TGCGCCAGCAGCTTAACGACAGATACGCAGTATTTT
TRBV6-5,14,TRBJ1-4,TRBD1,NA,CASSLGQGSLKLFF,TGTGCCAGCAGTCTAGGACAGGGCTCATTAAAACTGTTTTTT
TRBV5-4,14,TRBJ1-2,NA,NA,CASSLGRGGYGYTF,TGTGCCAGCAGCTTGGGCAGGGGAGGGTATGGCTACACCTTC
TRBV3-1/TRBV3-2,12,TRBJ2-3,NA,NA,CASSQEGNTQYF,TGTGCCAGCAGCCAAGAGGGAAATACGCAGTATTTT
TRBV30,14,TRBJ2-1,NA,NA,CAWARGATGNEQFF,TGTGCCTGGGCCCGAGGCGCCACGGGAAATGAGCAGTTCTTC
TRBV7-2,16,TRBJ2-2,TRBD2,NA,CASSKYYSGGTGELFF,TGTGCCAGCAGCAAATACTATAGCGGGGGCACCGGGGAGCTGTTTTTT
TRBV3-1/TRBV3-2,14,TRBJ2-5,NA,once,CASSQVDRQETQYF,TGTGCCAGCAGCCAAGTGGACCGGCAAGAGACCCAGTACTTC
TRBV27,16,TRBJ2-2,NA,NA,CASSLVGGTLTGELFF,TGTGCCAGCAGTTTGGTGGGGGGCACCCTCACCGGGGAGCTGTTTTTT
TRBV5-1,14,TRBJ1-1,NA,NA,CASSLVGAGTEAFF,TGCGCCAGCAGCTTGGTGGGGGCGGGGACTGAAGCTTTCTTT
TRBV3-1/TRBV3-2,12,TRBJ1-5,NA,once,CASSRHNQPQHF,TGTGCCAGCAGCCGCCACAATCAGCCCCAGCATTTT
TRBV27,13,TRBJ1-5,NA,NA,CASSFGSGQPQHF,TGTGCCAGCAGTTTCGGGAGCGGGCAGCCCCAGCATTTT
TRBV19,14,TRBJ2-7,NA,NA,CASNQGTDSYEQYF,TGTGCCAGTAACCAAGGGACGGACTCCTACGAGCAGTACTTC
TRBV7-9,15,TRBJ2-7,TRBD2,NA,CASSPWLGLAYEQYF,TGTGCCAGCAGCCCCTGGTTGGGACTAGCCTACGAGCAGTACTTC
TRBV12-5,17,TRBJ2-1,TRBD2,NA,CASGLKLAGGVYNEQFF,TGTGCTAGTGGTTTGAAACTAGCGGGGGGGGTCTACAATGAGCAGTTCTTC
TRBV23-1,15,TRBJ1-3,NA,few,CASRRTGLTGNTIYF,TGCGCCAGCAGGAGAACAGGGTTAACTGGAAACACCATATATTTT
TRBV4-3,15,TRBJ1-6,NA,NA,CASSQDGVLNSPLHF,TGCGCCAGCAGCCAAGATGGGGTCCTGAATTCACCCCTCCACTTT
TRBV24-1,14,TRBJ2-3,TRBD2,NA,CATSDPSGGNTQYF,TGTGCCACCAGTGACCCTTCGGGGGGTAATACGCAGTATTTT
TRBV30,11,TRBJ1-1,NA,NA,CARHGYAEAFF,TGTGCCCGACACGGTTACGCTGAAGCTTTCTTT
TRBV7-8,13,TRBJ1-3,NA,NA,CASSLQAGNTIYF,TGTGCCAGCAGCTTACAGGCTGGAAACACCATATATTTT
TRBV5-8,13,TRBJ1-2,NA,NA,CASSFGSPYGYTF,TGTGCCAGCAGCTTCGGGAGTCCTTATGGCTACACCTTC
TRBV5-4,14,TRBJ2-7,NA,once,CASGTRDNSYEQYF,TGTGCCAGCGGGACTCGGGACAACTCCTACGAGCAGTACTTC
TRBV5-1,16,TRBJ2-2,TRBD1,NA,CASSSEGQGDTGELFF,TGCGCCAGCAGCTCCGAGGGACAGGGCGACACCGGGGAGCTGTTTTTT
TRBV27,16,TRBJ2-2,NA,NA,CASSRAQGLGTGELFF,TGTGCCAGCAGCCGAGCTCAGGGGTTGGGCACCGGGGAGCTGTTTTTT
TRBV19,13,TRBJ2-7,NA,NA,CASRGRGYYEQYF,TGTGCCAGTAGGGGTAGGGGCTACTACGAGCAGTACTTC
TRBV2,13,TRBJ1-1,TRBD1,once,CASTGGVWTEAFF,TGTGCCAGCACAGGGGGGGTATGGACTGAAGCTTTCTTT
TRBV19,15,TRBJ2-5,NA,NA,CASSISTGYYETQYF,TGTGCCAGTAGTATTTCGACAGGCTACTATGAGACCCAGTACTTC
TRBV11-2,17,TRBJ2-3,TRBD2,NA,CASSLMGLGSWTDTQYF,TGTGCCAGCAGCTTAATGGGACTAGGGTCATGGACAGATACGCAGTATTTT
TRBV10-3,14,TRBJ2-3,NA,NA,CASWEDRSTDTQYF,TGTGCCTCTTGGGAGGACAGGTCCACAGATACGCAGTATTTT
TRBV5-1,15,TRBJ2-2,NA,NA,CASSGTGTSTGELFF,TGCGCCAGCAGCGGAACCGGGACTTCGACCGGGGAGCTGTTTTTT
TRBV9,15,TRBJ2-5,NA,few,CASSVGTTIWETQYF,TGTGCCAGCAGCGTAGGGACTACGATATGGGAGACCCAGTACTTC